This T cell receptor beta chain appears in the sequencing data of a study of shared clonotypes between healthy human individuals. CD45RO-negative CD8 cells positively selected for CCR7 made up the naive population, which excluded terminally differentiated effector memory CD45RA+ cells. Measured with immunoSEQ multiplex PCR; TCRdb has only the in-frame clones, and not every one. The sample has fewer than 850,000 clones, approximately 96% seen once. Germline CDR1 reads MNHEY; CDR2 reads SMNVEV (reference sequence). The trim removed 4 bases at V and 9 bases at J, leaving 10 bases unmatched. The CDR3 runs 15 residues.

Sample: naive CD8+ T cells sorted from blood. The rearrangement uses TRBV27 and TRBJ2-1; the match to TRBD1 covers 9 bases. This receptor was identified in a man younger than 40 in good health. CDR3 residues: CASSSPGQGESEQFF. In DNA, the CDR3 is TGTGCCAGCAGTTCACCGGGACAGGGTGAGTCTGAGCAGTTCTTC.